The source of this T cell receptor beta chain is a study of regulatory T cells in long-lasting Graves disease. General study results and limits: Compared with new cases, persistent Graves' patients showed reduced TCR diversity.

Time point: newly diagnosed GD, antithyroid drugs for less than 3 months. RNA from PBMCs was the source of the TCR library. The germline V gene has CDR1 SGDLS and CDR2 YYNGEE. With V trimmed by 0 bases and J by 6 bases, 11 bases remained unmatched. CDR3 length equals 16 residues. This clonotype was counted ten times or more. Its specificity is not known. iRepertoire HTBI primers and Arm-PCR of CDR3 regions built TCR beta libraries. One entry per CDR3 protein results from TCRdb running MiXCR on the multiplex PCR reads. The sample carries 400,000 to 450,000 distinct CDR3 sequences, just under 15% recorded once. These same data were also listed under a study on T cells in Graves' hyperthyroidism and ophthalmopathy. This second study says: Patients were excluded for uncontrolled infection, other autoimmune disease, pregnancy or lactation. In the first-round RT-PCR of the TCR CDR3, the HTBI primer set was used. Most thyroid clonotypes with frequency above 0.001 were detected in blood.

This chain joins TRBV9 and TRBJ2-7; 8 bases line up with TRBD2. Sequenced material: peripheral blood mononuclear cells (PBMCs), taken at new diagnosis, from a patient treated with antithyroid drugs. This receptor was obtained from a woman aged 25 to 45 with Graves disease. The CDR3 DNA follows: TGTGCCAGCAGCGTAGGGATCGGGAGGGCCCTGGGCGAGCAGTACTTC. It codes for CASSVGIGRALGEQYF.